These 31 T cell receptor beta chains share one sample of origin, sequenced in a study of T cell responses to AZD1222 COVID-19 vaccine. TCRdb keeps only in-frame clones here, not all; method: immunoSEQ multiplex PCR. The sample includes approximately 220,000 clones, about 92% of them seen just once. This specimen consisted of peripheral blood, obtained on day 0 of MenACWY control vaccination. Every receptor here comes from an adult in good health.

The chain uses TRBV20-1 and TRBJ1-5, with D maybe TRBD1 (6 bases). Deletions cut 3 bases from V and 3 bases from J, with 12 bases between. CDR1 and CDR2 from the germline V gene are DFQATT and SNEGSKA (reference sequence). The CDR3 extends over 14 amino acids. CDR3 protein: CSASRQGNNQPQHF. The CDR3 DNA is TGCAGTGCTAGTAGGCAGGGGAACAATCAGCCCCAGCATTTT.

There are a few counts of this clone. This chain uses TRBV5-4 with TRBJ1-6; a weak D match, TRBD1 (6 bases). Germline V lookup: CDR1 SGHNT, CDR2 YYREEE (reference sequence). Trimming took 0 bases from V and 7 from J, leaving 11 bases between them. The CDR3 consists of 15 residues. The CDR3 DNA sequence: TGTGCCAGCAGCTTGGGTGGCAGGGGAAATTCACCCCTCCACTTT. It specifies CASSLGGRGNSPLHF.

The rearrangement joins TRBV5-1 to TRBJ1-6; possible D gene TRBD1, 5 bases. Germline CDR1 reads SGHRS; CDR2 reads YFSETQ. V lost 0 bases to trimming and J lost 5 bases, with 6 bases between them. This CDR3 is 14 amino acids long. CDR3 in amino acids: CASSLEGDNSPLHF. CDR3 nucleotide sequence: TGCGCCAGCAGCTTGGAAGGGGATAATTCACCCCTCCACTTT. Full variable domain (outside the CDR3, taken from reference TRBV5-1 and TRBJ1-6): KAGVTQTPRYLIKTRGQQVTLSCSPISGHRSVSWYQQTPGQGLQFLFEYFSETQRNKGNFPGRFSGRQFSNSRSEMNVSTLELGDSALYLCASSLEGDNSPLHFGNGTRLTVT.

The V and J genes are TRBV4-2 and TRBJ2-3, with 7 bases identical to TRBD2. The germline V gene encodes CDR1 LGHNA and CDR2 YNFKEQ. The ends lost 0 bases at V and 5 bases at J; junction bases unmatched: 8. This CDR3 comprises 16 residues. CDR3 nucleotides: TGTGCCAGCAGCCAAGATCTCACTAGCGAGCGAGATACGCAGTATTTT. Its protein product is CASSQDLTSERDTQYF.

The V gene is TRBV19, the J gene TRBJ2-2; D may be TRBD1 (6 bases). This CDR3 region has 17 residues. V was pared by 5 bases and J by 1 base, with 17 bases between. CDR1 is LNHDA, CDR2 SQIVND, per germline (reference sequence). CDR3 nucleotide sequence: TGTGCCAGTAGTGCTCAGGGGCCCCCCCTGAACACCGGGGAGCTGTTTTTT. It yields the protein CASSAQGPPLNTGELFF.

The chain joins TRBV7-9 to TRBJ2-1; D gene uncertain. V lost 4 bases and J lost 10, with 8 bases in between. The CDR3 length is 11 residues. Germline V gene lookup returns CDR1 SEHNR and CDR2 FQNEAQ (reference sequence). CDR3 nucleotides: TGTGCCAGCAGCTCTGAGGACGAGCAGTTCTTC. Translating gives CASSSEDEQFF.

The rearrangement joins TRBV7-2 to TRBJ2-5; D gene ambiguous. Germline CDR1 reads SGHTA; CDR2 reads FQGNSA. V lost 5 bases, J lost 5 bases, and 12 bases lay in between. The CDR3 consists of 13 residues. The CDR3, as DNA: TGTGCCAGCAGCCCCCTAAATCAGGAGACCCAGTACTTC. This gives the protein CASSPLNQETQYF.

This clone occurred once. The chain couples TRBV18 to TRBJ1-1, with unresolved D. This CDR3 has 12 amino acids. Looked up from germline, CDR1 is KGHSH and CDR2 is LQKENI. V was shortened by 0 bases and J by 7 bases, with 6 bases between the two germline ends. Here the CDR3 DNA reads TGTGCCAGCTCACCACCGGTGGGTGAAGCTTTCTTT. This codes for CASSPPVGEAFF.

This chain links TRBV6-5 with TRBJ2-1; 7 nucleotides agree with TRBD2. The germline CDR1 and CDR2 sequences are MNHEY and SVGAGI. V shed 6 bases, J shed 3 bases, and the junction held 5 bases outside the gene matches. This CDR3 comprises 14 residues. The CDR3 sequence: CASRGGTYYNEQFF. CDR3 sequence (DNA): TGTGCCAGCAGGGGGGGGACCTACTACAATGAGCAGTTCTTC.

This chain uses TRBV6-5 with TRBJ1-2, with 7 bases that match TRBD1. V dropped 6 bases and J dropped 0; count of bases not matched to a gene: 7. CDR1 and CDR2 from the germline V gene are MNHEY and SVGAGI. The CDR3 runs to 15 residues. The CDR3 region is CASRRTGRANYGYTF. CDR3 bases: TGTGCCAGCAGAAGGACAGGACGAGCTAACTATGGCTACACCTTC.

The rearrangement joins TRBV5-6 to TRBJ2-7, with 10 bases matching TRBD2. The V gene end was trimmed by 0 bases and the J gene end by 2 bases; junction bases not matched to a gene: 2. CDR1 SGHDT and CDR2 YYEEEE come from the germline V gene. CDR3 length equals 15 residues. This CDR3 is CASSLELAGAYEQYF. CDR3 nucleotides: TGTGCCAGCAGCTTGGAGCTAGCGGGAGCCTACGAGCAGTACTTC.

A single count supports this clone. This chain links TRBV6-6 with TRBJ2-7, with 10 bases lining up with TRBD1. Germline CDR1 MNHNY, CDR2 SVGAGI (reference sequence). The CDR3 loop spans 13 amino acids. Trimming removed 6 bases from V and 7 bases from J; junction bases left unmatched: 6. CDR3 amino acids: CASSRQGAREQYF. CDR3 DNA sequence: TGTGCCAGCAGCCGACAGGGGGCGCGAGAGCAGTACTTC.

This chain connects TRBV28 to TRBJ1-1, with 7 bases fitting TRBD1. The V gene end was trimmed by 6 bases and the J gene end by 0 bases; junction bases not matched to a gene: 1. Germline V gene lookup returns CDR1 MDHEN and CDR2 SYDVKM. The CDR3 is 13 amino acids. The CDR3 sequence is CASRTGLNTEAFF. The CDR3 DNA sequence: TGTGCCAGCAGGACAGGGTTGAACACTGAAGCTTTCTTT.

V gene TRBV30 combines with J gene TRBJ1-1; 7 bases match TRBD1. V gave up 2 bases and J gave up 7 bases; unmatched junction bases: 4. Germline V CDR1 and CDR2: GTSNPN, SVGIG (reference sequence). There are 12 residues in the CDR3. The chain's CDR3 is CAWSTGTVEAFF. DNA of the CDR3: TGTGCCTGGAGTACCGGGACAGTTGAAGCTTTCTTT.

This clone was detected only once. The J gene is TRBJ1-1, the V gene TRBV18; D uncertain. Germline CDR1 is KGHSH and CDR2 is LQKENI. This CDR3 contains 12 residues. Deletions cut 5 bases from V and 0 bases from J, with 4 bases between. DNA of the CDR3: TGTGCCAGCTCAAAGGTGAACACTGAAGCTTTCTTT. Amino acid sequence: CASSKVNTEAFF. Filled out from reference TRBV18 and TRBJ1-1, the complete variable domain reads NAGVMQNPRHLVRRRGQEARLRCSPMKGHSHVYWYRQLPEEGLKFMVYLQKENIIDESGMPKERFSAEFPKEGPSILRIQQVVRGDSAAYFCASSKVNTEAFFGQGTRLTVV.

This clone turned up a few times. J is TRBJ1-6 and V is TRBV14; perhaps TRBD1 as D (5 bases). V was trimmed by 0 bases and J by 10 bases, leaving 16 bases between them. Germline V CDR1 and CDR2: SGHDN, FVKESK. The CDR3 has 16 amino acids. The CDR3 coding sequence is TGTGCCAGCAGCCAAGATCGGGGGGTTAGGGGCTCACCCCTCCACTTT. As protein: CASSQDRGVRGSPLHF. Complete variable domain (other parts from reference TRBV14 and TRBJ1-6): EAGVTQFPSHSVIEKGQTVTLRCDPISGHDNLYWYRRVMGKEIKFLLHFVKESKQDESGMPNNRFLAERTGGTYSTLKVQPAELEDSGVYFCASSQDRGVRGSPLHFGNGTRLTVT.

The chain couples TRBV18 to TRBJ2-1, with D possibly being TRBD1 or TRBD2 (7 bases each). The V gene lost 1 base and the J gene lost 3 bases, with 13 bases spanning the gap. The CDR3 is 16 amino acids. CDR1 and CDR2 from the germline V gene are KGHSH and LQKENI. The CDR3 DNA reads TGTGCCAGCTCACCACGGGAGGGGGCTATCTACAATGAGCAGTTCTTC. Its protein product is CASSPREGAIYNEQFF.

The chain carries TRBV21-1 and TRBJ2-1; the D call of TRBD1 is as the table states it, not checked on the DNA. TRBV21-1 is a recognized pseudogene. There are 15 residues in the CDR3. CDR3: CASTPQGPYYNEQFF. The CDR3 DNA reads as TGTGCCAGCACCCCACAGGGACCGTACTACAATGAGCAGTTCTTC.

The V call is TRBV7-2, the J call TRBJ1-3; no reliable D call. Germline V gene sequence: CDR1 SGHTA, CDR2 FQGNSA. Trimming stripped 6 bases from V and 4 bases from J, with 19 bases between. CDR3 length equals 16 residues. The CDR3 loop reads CASSAQVGFRGNTIYF. CDR3 DNA: TGTGCCAGCAGTGCCCAAGTAGGGTTTCGGGGAAACACCATATATTTT.

The genes are TRBV18 and TRBJ1-1; D not resolved. Trimming removed 0 bases from V and 8 bases from J, with 10 bases in between. The CDR3 is 13 amino acids. Looked up from germline, CDR1 is KGHSH and CDR2 is LQKENI. CDR3 protein: CASSPPLGEEAFF. Written as DNA, the CDR3 is TGTGCCAGCTCACCACCCCTCGGCGAAGAAGCTTTCTTT. Variable domain in full (rest from reference TRBV18 and TRBJ1-1): NAGVMQNPRHLVRRRGQEARLRCSPMKGHSHVYWYRQLPEEGLKFMVYLQKENIIDESGMPKERFSAEFPKEGPSILRIQQVVRGDSAAYFCASSPPLGEEAFFGQGTRLTVV.

The V gene is TRBV5-6, the J gene TRBJ1-5, with D hard to call. This CDR3 has 15 amino acids. V lost 0 bases and J lost 4, with 11 bases in between. Germline assignment: CDR1 SGHDT and CDR2 YYEEEE. This CDR3 is CASSLGWRSNQPQHF. Written as DNA, the CDR3 is TGTGCCAGCAGCTTGGGGTGGAGGTCAAATCAGCCCCAGCATTTT.

This chain uses TRBV10-1 with TRBJ1-5, with D unclear. The germline V gene has CDR1 WNHNN and CDR2 SYGVQD (reference sequence). Trimming cost V 2 bases and J 4 bases, with 3 bases left between them. The CDR3 spans 12 residues. CDR3 residues: CASSEPNQPQHF. CDR3 nucleotides: TGCGCCAGCAGTGAGCCGAATCAGCCCCAGCATTTT.

This chain's CDR3 is CAWSVRTGWMGEQYF. The CDR3 DNA is TGTGCCTGGAGTGTCCGGACAGGGTGGATGGGAGAGCAGTACTTC. This rearrangement joins TRBV30 to TRBJ2-7; 8 bases agree with TRBD1. Germline V gives CDR1 GTSNPN, CDR2 SVGIG (reference sequence). The CDR3 is made up of 15 amino acids. V gave up 0 bases and J gave up 7 bases; unmatched junction bases: 11.

V usage is TRBV28 and J usage is TRBJ1-6; D possibly corresponds to TRBD1 (5 bases). Trimming took 4 bases from V and 10 from J, leaving 11 bases between them. CDR1 and CDR2 from the germline V gene are MDHEN and SYDVKM. This CDR3 spans 13 amino acids. The DNA of the CDR3 is TGTGCCAGCAGTTCCGGGACCCGGTCACCCCTCCACTTT. Translating gives CASSSGTRSPLHF.

J is TRBJ1-1 and V is TRBV12-3 or TRBV12-4; no firm D call. The V end was cut by 2 bases, the J end by 11 bases, with 15 bases between. The CDR3 is 13 residues long. In DNA form, the CDR3 reads TGTGCCAGCAGTTTAACCGTCCGGGTGAAGGCTTTCTTT. Its translation is CASSLTVRVKAFF.

This chain connects TRBV7-2 to TRBJ2-3; D gene unclear. CDR1 is SGHTA, CDR2 FQGNSA, per germline. Trimming pared 5 bases from V and 4 bases from J, leaving 7 bases between. CDR3 length: 12 residues. In DNA, the CDR3 is TGTGCCAGCAGCCAAGTTTCAGATACGCAGTATTTT. Protein product: CASSQVSDTQYF.

The chain uses TRBV5-4 and TRBJ1-3, with TRBD1 identical over 7 bases. J gave up 2 bases and V 4 bases, and 6 bases lay outside the gene matches. Germline CDR1 is SGHNT and CDR2 is YYREEE (reference sequence). The CDR3 runs 15 residues. The CDR3 nucleotides are TGTGCCAGCAGCAGTAAAGGGGGCCCTGGAAACACCATATATTTT. Its translation: CASSSKGGPGNTIYF.

Turning to this clone: Different DNA sequences within this sample yield the same CDR3. The chain carries TRBV3-1 (or the pseudogene TRBV3-2) and TRBJ1-1, with 8 bases lining up with TRBD1. This CDR3 has 13 residues. The J segment lost 1 base and the V segment lost 6 bases, leaving 1 base of the junction unmatched. Germline V gene lookup returns CDR1 LGHDT and CDR2 YNNKEL (reference sequence). The CDR3 is CASSGQGNTEAFF. Here the CDR3 DNA reads TGTGCCAGCAGTGGACAGGGGAACACTGAAGCTTTCTTT.

The V and J genes are TRBV28 and TRBJ2-2; D unresolved. The CDR3 runs to 13 residues. From germline, CDR1 is MDHEN and CDR2 SYDVKM. Deletions cut 6 bases from V and 1 base from J, with 6 bases between. CDR3 in amino acids: CASSRQNTGELFF. The CDR3 nucleotides read TGTGCCAGCAGCCGACAGAACACCGGGGAGCTGTTTTTT.

The genes are TRBV15 and TRBJ1-6; D unresolved. Germline assignment: CDR1 LNHNV and CDR2 YYDKDF (reference sequence). The CDR3 sequence is 15 residues long. The ends were cut back, 0 bases at V and 9 bases at J, with 12 bases in the middle. The CDR3 reads CATSRDAAVGSPLHF. The CDR3 nucleotides are TGTGCCACCAGCAGAGATGCGGCAGTTGGTTCACCCCTCCACTTT.

The CDR3 spells CASSKGVDRPRTNSGNTIYF. In nucleotides, the CDR3 is TGTGCCAGCAGCAAAGGGGTAGACAGGCCACGCACAAACTCTGGAAACACCATATATTTT. This rearrangement joins TRBV3-1 (or the pseudogene TRBV3-2) to TRBJ1-3; D possibly corresponds to TRBD1 (6 bases). The CDR3 spans 20 residues. Trimming shortened V by 5 bases and J by 0 bases, and 26 bases separated the two germline ends. Looked up from germline, CDR1 is LGHDT and CDR2 is YNNKEL (reference sequence).